Listed here is a single T cell receptor (beta chain). The source of the sample is a study of control samples from healthy donors and cancer patients. Profiling relied on immunoSEQ multiplex PCR, and the TCRdb table lists in-frame clones only, not all of them. The table includes 90,000 to 100,000 clones, around 85% detected once. Germline values: CDR1 SQVTM, CDR2 ANQGSEA. The CDR3 spans 15 residues. Trimming removed 6 bases from V and 8 bases from J; junction bases left unmatched: 15. The sequence was obtained from a man between 65 and 79 years old with lung cancer. The rearrangement uses TRBV29-1 and TRBJ1-2; 10 nucleotides align to TRBD1. The specimen was PBMCs. The CDR3 loop reads CSVEKTGTGAQGYTF. DNA of the CDR3: TGCAGCGTAGAAAAAACCGGGACAGGGGCCCAGGGCTACACCTTC. Using reference TRBV29-1 and TRBJ1-2 for the parts outside the CDR3, the full variable domain is SAVISQKPSRDICQRGTSLTIQCQVDSQVTMMFWYRQQPGQSLTLIATANQGSEATYESGFVIDKFPISRPNLTFSTLTVSNMSPEDSSIYLCSVEKTGTGAQGYTFGSGTRLTVV.